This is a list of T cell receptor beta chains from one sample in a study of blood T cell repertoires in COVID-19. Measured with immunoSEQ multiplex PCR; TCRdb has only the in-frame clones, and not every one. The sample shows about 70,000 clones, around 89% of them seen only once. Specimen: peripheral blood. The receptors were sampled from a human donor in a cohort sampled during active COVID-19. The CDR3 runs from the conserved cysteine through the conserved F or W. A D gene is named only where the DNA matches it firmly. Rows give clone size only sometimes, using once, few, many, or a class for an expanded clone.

CDR3 protein: CASSFSPTSSGNTIYF; CDR3 DNA: TGTGCCAGCAGCTTTAGCCCGACGAGCTCTGGAAACACCATATATTTT; J gene: TRBJ1-3; D gene: .; clone size: .; V gene: TRBV7-9
CDR3 protein: CASSLEISAGRETQYF; CDR3 DNA: TGTGCTAGCAGCTTAGAAATTAGTGCGGGGCGCGAGACCCAGTACTTC; J gene: TRBJ2-5; D gene: .; clone size: once; V gene: TRBV7-7
CDR3 protein: CASSEEGGGGANVLTF; CDR3 DNA: TGTGCCAGCAGTGAAGAGGGAGGGGGTGGGGCCAACGTCCTGACTTTC; J gene: TRBJ2-6; D gene: .; clone size: once; V gene: TRBV6-1
CDR3 protein: CASSSGQTNTEAFF; CDR3 DNA: TGCGCCAGCAGCTCCGGACAGACGAACACTGAAGCTTTCTTT; J gene: TRBJ1-1; D gene: .; clone size: .; V gene: TRBV5-1
CDR3 protein: CASTLDSNYGYTF; CDR3 DNA: TGTGCCAGCACCCTGGACAGTAACTATGGCTACACCTTC; J gene: TRBJ1-2; D gene: .; clone size: few; V gene: TRBV28
CDR3 protein: CASSQAGLASGANVLTF; CDR3 DNA: TGTGCCAGCAGCCAAGCGGGACTAGCGTCAGGGGCCAACGTCCTGACTTTC; J gene: TRBJ2-6; D gene: TRBD2; clone size: .; V gene: TRBV3-1/TRBV3-2
CDR3 protein: CASSMSRDTSGTEAFF; CDR3 DNA: TGTGCCAGCAGCATGTCCCGGGACACCTCGGGGACTGAAGCTTTCTTT; J gene: TRBJ1-1; D gene: .; clone size: .; V gene: TRBV7-8
CDR3 protein: CASSWGLAGGRYNEQFF; CDR3 DNA: TGTGCCAGCAGCTGGGGACTAGCGGGAGGGCGGTACAATGAGCAGTTCTTC; J gene: TRBJ2-1; D gene: TRBD2; clone size: .; V gene: TRBV7-2
CDR3 protein: CASSLGTALSGANVLTF; CDR3 DNA: TGTGCCAGCAGCTTGGGGACAGCTCTTTCTGGGGCCAACGTCCTGACTTTC; J gene: TRBJ2-6; D gene: .; clone size: .; V gene: TRBV5-4
CDR3 protein: CASSEVPLLTETQYF; CDR3 DNA: TGTGCCAGCAGTGAGGTCCCACTACTTACGGAGACCCAGTACTTC; J gene: TRBJ2-5; D gene: .; clone size: .; V gene: TRBV6-4
CDR3 protein: CASSVARLADTQYF; CDR3 DNA: TGTGCCAGCAGCGTAGCCAGACTAGCAGATACGCAGTATTTT; J gene: TRBJ2-3; D gene: .; clone size: .; V gene: TRBV9
CDR3 protein: CASSFLDGDYGYTF; CDR3 DNA: TGTGCCAGCAGCTTTTTAGACGGGGACTATGGCTACACCTTC; J gene: TRBJ1-2; D gene: .; clone size: .; V gene: TRBV5-6
CDR3 protein: CASSVQGPNTGELFF; CDR3 DNA: TGTGCCAGCAGTGTACAGGGGCCGAACACCGGGGAGCTGTTTTTT; J gene: TRBJ2-2; D gene: TRBD1; clone size: .; V gene: TRBV2
CDR3 protein: CASSAGTSSYNEQFF; CDR3 DNA: TGCGCCAGCAGCGCCGGGACTAGCTCCTACAATGAGCAGTTCTTC; J gene: TRBJ2-1; D gene: TRBD2; clone size: once; V gene: TRBV5-1
CDR3 protein: CAVQREGGNEQFF; CDR3 DNA: TGTGCCGTACAGCGGGAGGGGGGGAATGAGCAGTTCTTC; J gene: TRBJ2-1; D gene: TRBD2; clone size: .; V gene: TRBV7-9
CDR3 protein: CASKFGDRGWVGELFF; CDR3 DNA: TGTGCCAGCAAGTTCGGGGACAGGGGTTGGGTAGGGGAGCTGTTTTTT; J gene: TRBJ2-2; D gene: TRBD1; clone size: .; V gene: TRBV27
CDR3 protein: CASSYGDTVYEQYF; CDR3 DNA: TGTGCCAGCAGCTACGGGGACACCGTATACGAGCAGTACTTC; J gene: TRBJ2-7; D gene: .; clone size: .; V gene: TRBV11-2
CDR3 protein: CASSQGSISTDTQYF; CDR3 DNA: TGCGCCAGCAGCCAAGGTTCAATTAGCACAGATACGCAGTATTTT; J gene: TRBJ2-3; D gene: .; clone size: .; V gene: TRBV4-1
CDR3 protein: CASIGTRRSSGNTIYF; CDR3 DNA: TGTGCCAGTATCGGGACACGTCGGAGCTCTGGAAACACCATATATTTT; J gene: TRBJ1-3; D gene: .; clone size: .; V gene: TRBV19
CDR3 protein: CSVVSGGSGGYTF; CDR3 DNA: TGCAGCGTTGTTTCGGGGGGAAGTGGTGGCTACACCTTC; J gene: TRBJ1-2; D gene: .; clone size: .; V gene: TRBV29-1
CDR3 protein: CASSFQDSEDTQYF; CDR3 DNA: TGCGCCAGCAGCTTTCAGGACAGTGAAGATACGCAGTATTTT; J gene: TRBJ2-3; D gene: .; clone size: once; V gene: TRBV5-1
CDR3 protein: CASSSLAVSYNEQFF; CDR3 DNA: TGTGCCAGCAGCTCTCTAGCGGTGTCCTACAATGAGCAGTTCTTC; J gene: TRBJ2-1; D gene: TRBD2; clone size: once; V gene: TRBV11-2
CDR3 protein: CASGGSGANVLTF; CDR3 DNA: TGCGCCAGCGGAGGCTCTGGGGCCAACGTCCTGACTTTC; J gene: TRBJ2-6; D gene: .; clone size: .; V gene: TRBV5-1
CDR3 protein: CASSSPGQGVAFF; CDR3 DNA: TGTGCCAGCAGCTCCCCGGGACAGGGTGTAGCTTTCTTT; J gene: TRBJ1-1; D gene: TRBD1; clone size: .; V gene: TRBV7-3
CDR3 protein: CASSVGHSSSYEQYF; CDR3 DNA: TGTGCCAGCAGCGTGGGACACAGCAGCTCCTACGAGCAGTACTTC; J gene: TRBJ2-7; D gene: .; clone size: .; V gene: TRBV28
CDR3 protein: CAISGGAGEKTQYF; CDR3 DNA: TGTGCCATCAGTGGAGGAGCGGGAGAGAAAACCCAGTACTTC; J gene: TRBJ2-5; D gene: TRBD2; clone size: .; V gene: TRBV10-3
CDR3 protein: CASSKKTGASSEQFF; CDR3 DNA: TGTGCCAGCAGCAAAAAGACAGGGGCATCTAGTGAGCAGTTCTTC; J gene: TRBJ2-1; D gene: TRBD1; clone size: .; V gene: TRBV5-6
CDR3 protein: CASSLKAGDTEAFF; CDR3 DNA: TGTGCCAGCAGCTTAAAAGCGGGGGACACTGAAGCTTTCTTT; J gene: TRBJ1-1; D gene: .; clone size: .; V gene: TRBV7-3
CDR3 protein: CASSPSMGLHLNEQFF; CDR3 DNA: TGTGCCAGCAGCCCCTCCATGGGACTACATCTTAATGAGCAGTTCTTC; J gene: TRBJ2-1; D gene: TRBD2; clone size: .; V gene: TRBV7-9
CDR3 protein: CASRSGASGAYNEQFF; CDR3 DNA: TGTGCCAGTAGATCAGGGGCAAGCGGGGCCTACAATGAGCAGTTCTTC; J gene: TRBJ2-1; D gene: .; clone size: .; V gene: TRBV19
CDR3 protein: CASSLGQHTDTQYF; CDR3 DNA: TGTGCCAGCAGCTTAGGACAGCACACAGATACGCAGTATTTT; J gene: TRBJ2-3; D gene: .; clone size: .; V gene: TRBV11-2
CDR3 protein: CASSSRTLGYTF; CDR3 DNA: TGTGCCAGTAGTTCGAGGACACTGGGCTACACCTTC; J gene: TRBJ1-2; D gene: .; clone size: .; V gene: TRBV19
CDR3 protein: CASSFPGQWYQETQYF; CDR3 DNA: TGTGCCAGCAGCTTTCCGGGACAATGGTACCAAGAGACCCAGTACTTC; J gene: TRBJ2-5; D gene: .; clone size: .; V gene: TRBV7-9
CDR3 protein: CASSVGGTSGRNEQFF; CDR3 DNA: TGTGCCAGCAGCGTAGGAGGGACTAGCGGGAGGAATGAGCAGTTCTTC; J gene: TRBJ2-1; D gene: TRBD2; clone size: .; V gene: TRBV9
CDR3 protein: CATTARQNNSPLHF; CDR3 DNA: TGTGCCACCACGGCGAGGCAGAATAATTCACCCCTCCACTTT; J gene: TRBJ1-6; D gene: .; clone size: .; V gene: TRBV6-6
CDR3 protein: CSASDSSGRDNEQFF; CDR3 DNA: TGCAGTGCTAGTGATTCTAGCGGGAGGGACAATGAGCAGTTCTTC; J gene: TRBJ2-1; D gene: TRBD2; clone size: .; V gene: TRBV20-1
CDR3 protein: CASSQDSYNEQFF; CDR3 DNA: TGTGCCAGCAGCCAGGACAGTTACAATGAGCAGTTCTTC; J gene: TRBJ2-1; D gene: .; clone size: .; V gene: TRBV2
CDR3 protein: CASSPTTGPAGNTIYF; CDR3 DNA: TGCGCCAGCAGCCCGACGACAGGACCGGCCGGGAACACCATATATTTT; J gene: TRBJ1-3; D gene: .; clone size: .; V gene: TRBV5-1
CDR3 protein: CASSSVVQPQHF; CDR3 DNA: TGTGCCAGCAGTTCCGTTGTGCAGCCCCAGCATTTT; J gene: TRBJ1-5; D gene: .; clone size: few; V gene: TRBV28
CDR3 protein: CASKMGGRPDEQYF; CDR3 DNA: TGTGCCAGCAAGATGGGGGGACGTCCCGACGAGCAGTACTTC; J gene: TRBJ2-7; D gene: .; clone size: .; V gene: TRBV2
CDR3 protein: CASSLEAGGSNEQFF; CDR3 DNA: TGTGCCAGCAGCTTGGAAGCGGGAGGGTCGAATGAGCAGTTCTTC; J gene: TRBJ2-1; D gene: TRBD2; clone size: .; V gene: TRBV5-5
CDR3 protein: CASSSLAGNQETQYF; CDR3 DNA: TGTGCCAGCAGCTCTTTAGCGGGGAACCAAGAGACCCAGTACTTC; J gene: TRBJ2-5; D gene: TRBD2; clone size: .; V gene: TRBV7-3
CDR3 protein: CASSLDSTGNTIYF; CDR3 DNA: TGTGCCAGCAGCTTAGACTCGACTGGAAACACCATATATTTT; J gene: TRBJ1-3; D gene: .; clone size: medium-sized; V gene: TRBV7-8
CDR3 protein: CASSLGPDYGYTF; CDR3 DNA: TGTGCCAGCAGCCTGGGGCCCGACTATGGCTACACCTTC; J gene: TRBJ1-2; D gene: .; clone size: .; V gene: TRBV7-2
CDR3 protein: CASSPRRGDTQYF; CDR3 DNA: TGTGCCAGCAGCCCCCGGAGGGGAGATACGCAGTATTTT; J gene: TRBJ2-3; D gene: .; clone size: .; V gene: TRBV7-9
CDR3 protein: CASSSLGLAGSTDTQYF; CDR3 DNA: TGTGCCAGCAGCTCGCTAGGACTAGCCGGTAGCACAGATACGCAGTATTTT; J gene: TRBJ2-3; D gene: TRBD2; clone size: .; V gene: TRBV7-8
CDR3 protein: CASSGTRNTGELFF; CDR3 DNA: TGTGCCAGCAGTGGTACGAGGAACACCGGGGAGCTGTTTTTT; J gene: TRBJ2-2; D gene: .; clone size: .; V gene: TRBV2
CDR3 protein: CASSPRTGLVGEQYF; CDR3 DNA: TGTGCCAGCAGCCCGCGGACAGGACTCGTCGGCGAGCAGTACTTC; J gene: TRBJ2-7; D gene: TRBD1; clone size: .; V gene: TRBV7-6
CDR3 protein: CAISQLAGVRNEQFF; CDR3 DNA: TGTGCCATCAGCCAACTAGCGGGAGTCCGTAATGAGCAGTTCTTC; J gene: TRBJ2-1; D gene: TRBD2; clone size: .; V gene: TRBV10-3
CDR3 protein: CASSLGAGINYGYTF; CDR3 DNA: TGTGCCAGCAGCTTGGGGGCGGGGATTAACTATGGCTACACCTTC; J gene: TRBJ1-2; D gene: .; clone size: .; V gene: TRBV5-4
CDR3 protein: CAGQGLATGELFF; CDR3 DNA: TGTGCCGGACAGGGGTTGGCCACCGGGGAGCTGTTTTTT; J gene: TRBJ2-2; D gene: TRBD1; clone size: .; V gene: TRBV19
CDR3 protein: CASKSVGTEAFF; CDR3 DNA: TGTGCCAGCAAGTCGGTTGGCACTGAAGCTTTCTTT; J gene: TRBJ1-1; D gene: .; clone size: .; V gene: TRBV6-5
CDR3 protein: CASTPPGGNTEAFF; CDR3 DNA: TGTGCCAGTACCCCTCCGGGGGGGAACACTGAAGCTTTCTTT; J gene: TRBJ1-1; D gene: .; clone size: .; V gene: TRBV19
CDR3 protein: CASSLVQGGGDTIYF; CDR3 DNA: TGTGCCAGCAGCTTGGTGCAGGGCGGAGGGGACACCATATATTTT; J gene: TRBJ1-3; D gene: .; clone size: .; V gene: TRBV5-5
CDR3 protein: CASSLVNTPYEQYF; CDR3 DNA: TGTGCCAGCAGCTTGGTTAATACTCCCTACGAGCAGTACTTC; J gene: TRBJ2-7; D gene: .; clone size: .; V gene: TRBV5-4
CDR3 protein: CATSRGLSSGNTYNEQFF; CDR3 DNA: TGTGCCACCAGCAGAGGGCTTTCAAGCGGCAACACCTACAATGAGCAGTTCTTC; J gene: TRBJ2-1; D gene: .; clone size: .; V gene: TRBV15